This T cell receptor beta chain was captured in a study of cytomegalovirus exposure and HLA in healthy donors. CDR1 and CDR2 from the germline V gene are SEHNR and FQNEAQ (reference sequence). The CDR3 sequence is 13 residues long. Study conclusions and caveats: Researchers counted 150 to 200 TCR beta chains as cytomegalovirus-associated. The majority of CMV-associated TCR beta chains were reported as apparently HLA-restricted in a later analysis.

This clone was detected only a few times. What it binds is unknown. Donors were ostensibly healthy at sampling, although undocumented immune exposures were probable. The PCR employed 60 Vbeta primers together with 13 Jbeta primers. Using immunoSEQ multiplex PCR, the repertoire was profiled, and TCRdb retains in-frame clones only, with some absent. The data hold approximately 140,000 clones, with 70% to 85% observed a single time. The chain uses TRBV7-9 and TRBJ2-5; possibly TRBD2 for D (5 bases). The DNA end is more similar to TRBJ2-7, so the J call may be wrong. This receptor was identified in a boy younger than 18 in good health and CMV-seronegative. Sample: PBMCs. CDR3 coding DNA: TGTGCCAGCAGCCCCGGACTGTCCTACGAGCAGTACTTC. Translation gives CASSPGLSYEQYF.